This T cell receptor (beta chain) was identified in a study of T-cell memory formation after mild COVID-19. The CDR3 totals 14 residues. CDR1 is SEHNR and CDR2 is FQNEAQ in the germline V gene (reference sequence). V was shortened by 1 base and J by 1 base, with 7 bases between the two germline ends. Using constant-segment primers, 5'RACE produced TCR alpha and TCR beta cDNA libraries carrying sample barcodes and UMIs. TCRdb reprocessed the 5' RACE reads with MiXCR, giving one entry per CDR3 protein. The table records 85,000 to 130,000 distinct CDR3 sequences, 11% of them present only once. As regards this clonotype: What it binds is unknown.

Overall study results and limits: Later expanders leaned CD4+, whereas clones that contracted between day 15 and 85 were balanced CD4/CD8. Cross-reactive memory appears to have joined, as suggested by some responding clones showing up in pre-infection memory. SARS-CoV-2 specificity was not confirmed for second-wave clones peaking on day 37.

The chain employs TRBV7-9 and TRBJ1-2; a weak D match, TRBD1 (5 bases). This sequence was found in a man in his late teens or twenties who had mild COVID-19 (a few samples of this study predate the infection). Cell type and time point are not known. The sequencing input was PBMCs or a T cell subset sorted from them (not recorded which). As DNA, the CDR3 is TGTGCCAGCAGCTTAGGGGGCGATAACTATGGCTACACCTTC. It encodes CASSLGGDNYGYTF.